These 2 T cell receptor beta chains originate from one sample sequenced in a study of cytomegalovirus exposure and HLA in healthy donors. The repertoire was sequenced with immunoSEQ multiplex PCR; TCRdb's copy has only in-frame clones and lacks some. The sample has over 120,000 clones, 87% seen once; the top ten hold roughly 4.5%. Sample: PBMCs. The receptors stem from a man between 18 and 29 years old in good health and CMV-seropositive.

The V gene is TRBV15, the J gene TRBJ2-2; D gene unclear. This CDR3 region has 13 residues. Trimming took off 1 base at V and 4 bases at J, with 4 bases between the two ends. Looked up from germline, CDR1 is LNHNV and CDR2 is YYDKDF (reference sequence). The CDR3 spells CATSRASTGELFF. The CDR3 DNA follows: TGTGCCACCAGCAGAGCGAGCACCGGGGAGCTGTTTTTT.

The CDR3 loop reads CASSQGGVAEAFF. The CDR3, as DNA: TGCGCCAGCAGCCAAGGTGGAGTGGCTGAAGCTTTCTTT. V usage is TRBV4-1 and J usage is TRBJ1-1, with D uncertain. The CDR3 runs 13 residues. V was pared by 1 base and J by 6 bases, with 9 bases between. Germline-derived CDR1 and CDR2 are MGHRA and YSYEKL.